These 22 T cell receptor beta chains were all obtained from the same sample, sequenced in a study of T-cell reconstitution after alpha-beta-depleted transplantation in children. Unique molecular identifiers were built into the TCRbeta library. TCRdb independently ran MiXCR on the PCR reads; one entry per CDR3 protein. The sample consists of approximately 250,000 distinct CDR3 sequences, under 30% of them appearing once. The sample was PBMCs, taken before TCRalphabeta/CD19-depleted stem cell transplant. Receptors originate from a girl aged 2 to 9 with Fanconi anemia, due to receive a stem cell transplant.

The chain couples TRBV6-1 to TRBJ1-2, with 10 nucleotides matching TRBD1. Germline CDR1 is MNHNS and CDR2 is SASEGT. The CDR3 is 14 residues long. J lost 3 bases, V lost 7 bases, and 5 bases had no gene match. CDR3 loop: CASNPGQGYYGYTF. The CDR3 region has the DNA TGTGCCAGCAATCCGGGACAGGGGTACTATGGCTACACCTTC.

This chain joins TRBV20-1 and TRBJ2-7; TRBD2 matches 8 bases. This CDR3 contains 13 residues. J was trimmed by 3 bases and V by 6 bases; bases with no gene match: 7. Germline lookup yields CDR1 DFQATT and CDR2 SNEGSKA (reference sequence). Here the CDR3 DNA reads TGCAGTGCCCCTCGAACTAGCGGCTACGAGCAGTACTTC. This translates into CSAPRTSGYEQYF.

The rearrangement links TRBV3-1 to TRBJ2-7, with TRBD1 identical over 8 bases. Per germline, CDR1 LGHDT and CDR2 YNNKEL (reference sequence). CDR3 length equals 15 residues. Unmatched junction bases numbered 5, after V lost 1 base and J lost 3 bases. This CDR3 reads CASSQGTGQGYEQYF. Here the CDR3 DNA reads TGTGCCAGCAGCCAAGGAACAGGACAGGGCTACGAGCAGTACTTC.

Here the CDR3 reads CASSPQGGTEAFF. The CDR3 nucleotides read TGTGCCAGCAGCCCACAGGGAGGGACTGAAGCTTTCTTT. The chain recombines TRBV7-2 with TRBJ1-1, with D tentatively TRBD1 (6 bases). CDR1 and CDR2 from the germline V gene are SGHTA and FQGNSA. The CDR3 length is 13 residues. Trimming took 5 bases from V and 5 from J, leaving 12 bases between them.

V is TRBV6-2 or TRBV6-3 and J is TRBJ2-5; 9 positions agree with TRBD1. Per germline, CDR1 MNHEY and CDR2 SVGEGT. The CDR3 extends over 17 amino acids. The J segment lost 0 bases and the V segment lost 4 bases, leaving 9 bases of the junction unmatched. The CDR3 region is CASSFDPDRGDQETQYF. CDR3 nucleotides: TGTGCCAGCAGTTTTGACCCGGACAGGGGTGACCAAGAGACCCAGTACTTC.

This sequence joins TRBV5-1 and TRBJ1-1; possibly TRBD1 for D (6 bases). Between the trimmed V and J ends, which lost 4 bases and 0 bases, there was a span of 10 bases. Germline V gives CDR1 SGHRS, CDR2 YFSETQ. The CDR3 runs to 14 residues. The DNA for the CDR3 is TGCGCCAGCAGCCCCCGGACAGTGAACACTGAAGCTTTCTTT. It encodes CASSPRTVNTEAFF.

This clonotype was observed a few times. The chain recombines TRBV4-1 with TRBJ1-1; TRBD1 matches at 7 bases. The CDR3 runs 15 residues. Looked up from germline, CDR1 is MGHRA and CDR2 is YSYEKL. V was clipped by 1 base and J by 4 bases; unmatched bases: 6. The CDR3 is CASSQAQSGGTEAFF. CDR3 DNA sequence: TGCGCCAGCAGCCAAGCCCAGTCAGGGGGCACTGAAGCTTTCTTT.

The table lists this clonotype with a few counts. The chain couples TRBV29-1 to TRBJ2-1, with TRBD2 matching over 8 bases. Germline CDR1 is SQVTM and CDR2 is ANQGSEA. This CDR3 has 14 amino acids. Trimming took 4 bases from V and 8 from J; bases not matched to a gene: 10. The CDR3 coding sequence is TGCAGCGTTGCGGGGCGGTCGACTAGCGATGAGCAGTTCTTC. Amino acids: CSVAGRSTSDEQFF.

The J gene is TRBJ2-1, the V gene TRBV12-3 or TRBV12-4; D perhaps matches TRBD2 (6 bases). V lost 6 bases and J 6 bases, leaving 12 bases between the germline ends. The CDR3 spans 13 residues. In DNA, the CDR3 is TGTGCCAGCAGGCCCATGGGGGGCAATGAGCAGTTCTTC. Translation gives CASRPMGGNEQFF.

This clonotype occurred a few times. This sequence joins TRBV19 and TRBJ2-1; D unresolved. This CDR3 is built from 16 residues. Germline V CDR1 and CDR2: LNHDA, SQIVND (reference sequence). Trimming took off 2 bases at V and 4 bases at J, with 15 bases between the two ends. The DNA of the CDR3 is TGTGCCAGTAGTATATCAAGTCTAACCTTATACAATGAGCAGTTCTTC. It yields the protein CASSISSLTLYNEQFF. Together with reference TRBV19 and TRBJ2-1, the CDR3 gives the full variable domain: DGGITQSPKYLFRKEGQNVTLSCEQNLNHDAMYWYRQDPGQGLRLIYYSQIVNDFQKGDIAEGYSVSREKKESFPLTVTSAQKNPTAFYLCASSISSLTLYNEQFFGPGTRLTVL.

The chain couples TRBV29-1 to TRBJ2-3; the D call may be TRBD1 or TRBD2 (5 bases each). Germline V lookup: CDR1 SQVTM, CDR2 ANQGSEA. The CDR3 loop spans 13 amino acids. V was shortened by 8 bases and J by 2 bases, with 14 bases between the two germline ends. The CDR3 nucleotides are TGCAGCTGCCTCCGTGGGACCACAGATACGCAGTATTTT. This sequence encodes CSCLRGTTDTQYF.

This clonotype has at least ten counts. V is TRBV12-3 or TRBV12-4 and J is TRBJ2-7; 8 nucleotides align to TRBD1. The CDR3 consists of 14 residues. J lost 3 bases, V lost 3 bases, and 4 bases had no gene match. This CDR3 is CASSLQGANYEQYF. CDR3 nucleotide sequence: TGTGCCAGCAGTTTGCAGGGGGCCAACTACGAGCAGTACTTC.

This clonotype was found many times. The chain combines TRBV12-3 or TRBV12-4 with TRBJ1-5; possible D gene TRBD1, 6 bases. Trimming took off 4 bases at V and 9 bases at J, with 13 bases between the two ends. This CDR3 is 13 amino acids long. This CDR3 is CASSSGGHVPQHF. Here the CDR3 DNA reads TGTGCCAGCAGTTCCGGGGGCCACGTGCCCCAGCATTTT.

This clonotype was counted many times. CDR3 loop: CASSPYRNVDEQYF. CDR3 nucleotide sequence: TGTGCCAGTAGTCCCTACAGGAATGTGGACGAGCAGTACTTC. This chain joins TRBV19 and TRBJ2-7, with D tentatively TRBD1 (5 bases). V lost 5 bases and J lost 5, with 16 bases in between. The germline V gene has CDR1 LNHDA and CDR2 SQIVND (reference sequence). The CDR3 is made up of 14 amino acids. The full variable domain, in which reference TRBV19 and TRBJ2-7 provide the parts outside the CDR3, is DGGITQSPKYLFRKEGQNVTLSCEQNLNHDAMYWYRQDPGQGLRLIYYSQIVNDFQKGDIAEGYSVSREKKESFPLTVTSAQKNPTAFYLCASSPYRNVDEQYFGPGTRLTVT.

This clonotype was observed a few times. The rearrangement links TRBV29-1 to TRBJ2-2; 8 nucleotides line up with TRBD2. CDR3 length: 17 residues. The trim removed 3 bases at V and 4 bases at J, leaving 13 bases unmatched. Germline-derived CDR1 and CDR2 are SQVTM and ANQGSEA. In DNA form, the CDR3 reads TGCAGCGTTGAGATAACCTCGGGACTAGTTACCACCGGGGAGCTGTTTTTT. It specifies CSVEITSGLVTTGELFF.

The chain combines TRBV20-1 with TRBJ2-2; D is unresolved. CDR3 size: 13 residues. Germline V gene data show CDR1 as DFQATT and CDR2 as SNEGSKA (reference sequence). The ends were cut back, 1 base at V and 6 bases at J, with 9 bases in the middle. CDR3 sequence reads: CSARAGWPGELFF. The CDR3 DNA reads as TGCAGTGCTAGAGCAGGCTGGCCCGGGGAGCTGTTTTTT.

This clonotype has ten or more counts. This chain joins TRBV28 and TRBJ1-5; D is ambiguous. The V gene lost 2 bases and the J gene lost 3 bases, with 11 bases spanning the gap. Germline V gene data show CDR1 as MDHEN and CDR2 as SYDVKM. The CDR3 is 15 amino acids. CDR3 residues: CASSLLIGDNQPQHF. The CDR3 DNA follows: TGTGCCAGCAGTTTACTCATTGGGGACAATCAGCCCCAGCATTTT.

V gene TRBV7-2 combines with J gene TRBJ2-1; no firm D call. The V gene's germline CDR1 is SGHTA and CDR2 FQGNSA. The length of the CDR3 is 14 residues. The ends were cut back, 5 bases at V and 4 bases at J, with 12 bases in the middle. This CDR3 reads CASSHPNPYNEQFF. CDR3 sequence (DNA): TGTGCCAGCAGCCACCCCAACCCGTACAATGAGCAGTTCTTC.

In its sample, this clonotype was seen many times. The rearrangement uses TRBV30 and TRBJ2-4, with D perhaps matching TRBD1 (6 bases). The germline gives CDR1 GTSNPN, CDR2 SVGIG (reference sequence). The CDR3 loop spans 13 amino acids. The CDR3 reads CAGGQLAKNIQYF. The CDR3, as DNA: TGTGCTGGCGGACAGCTAGCCAAAAACATTCAGTACTTC.

This clonotype was counted ten times or more. The chain joins TRBV6-5 to TRBJ1-3; no clear D. Germline V lookup: CDR1 MNHEY, CDR2 SVGAGI. The ends were cut back, 2 bases at V and 2 bases at J, with 10 bases in the middle. This CDR3 is built from 15 residues. CDR3 protein: CASSYGSDTGNTIYF. The CDR3 region has the DNA TGTGCCAGCAGTTACGGGTCAGACACTGGAAACACCATATATTTT.

The gene calls are TRBV9 and TRBJ2-5; maybe TRBD1 (6 bases). V was clipped by 3 bases and J by 1 base, with 10 bases between them. Looked up from germline, CDR1 is SGDLS and CDR2 is YYNGEE. This CDR3 region has 14 residues. The CDR3 region is CASSGGLSQETQYF. CDR3 nucleotide sequence: TGTGCCAGCAGCGGGGGGCTTTCCCAAGAGACCCAGTACTTC. Drawing the rest from reference TRBV9 and TRBJ2-5, the complete variable domain is DSGVTQTPKHLITATGQRVTLRCSPRSGDLSVYWYQQSLDQGLQFLIQYYNGEERAKGNILERFSAQQFPDLHSELNLSSLELGDSALYFCASSGGLSQETQYFGPGTRLLVL.

This clonotype was detected only a few times. The chain couples TRBV18 to TRBJ2-3; D is unresolved. Trimming removed 0 bases at V and 6 bases at J, with 7 bases between. This CDR3 contains 13 residues. CDR1 is KGHSH and CDR2 is LQKENI in the germline V gene. As DNA, the CDR3 is TGTGCCAGCTCACCACCGGGATGGGATACGCAGTATTTT. Translation gives CASSPPGWDTQYF.